The 2 T cell receptor beta chains below come from one sample, sequenced in a study of tumor-infiltrating lymphocytes in glioblastoma multiforme. Multiple V-beta primers and a C-beta primer amplified TCRB from RNA. TCRdb independently ran MiXCR on the multiplex PCR reads; one entry per CDR3 protein. This table holds 15,000 or so distinct CDR3 sequences, 55% to 85% found once. The sequenced sample consisted of brain tumor tissue. The receptors here all came from a male donor with glioblastoma.

CDR3 sequence reads: CASSLDSEVREQYF. The CDR3 coding sequence is TGTGCCAGCAGCTTAGATTCTGAAGTACGAGAGCAGTACTTC. The chain links TRBV11-2 to TRBJ2-7; D gene unclear. Germline CDR1 reads SGHAT; CDR2 reads FQNNGV. Trimming stripped 0 bases from V and 7 bases from J, with 13 bases between. This CDR3 has 14 amino acids.

With regard to this clonotype: Here the CDR3 omits its conserved ending phenylalanine or tryptophan, so a read error is the likely source. The limits of the CDR3 on the DNA are not certain, so only TCRdb's listed CDR3 is given. J is TRBJ2-3 and V is TRBV7-8; TRBD1 is the table's D call, not checked against the DNA. The V gene's germline CDR1 is SGHVS and CDR2 FQNEAQ. The CDR3 is made up of 15 amino acids, end residues included. The CDR3 is CASSLALGHTDTHYS.